This TCR beta chain was obtained from a study of T cells in women clearing cervical HPV infection (dated by TCRdb to 2016 to 2019). Regarding the research as a whole: The cases were about 23 women with histologically confirmed HPV16-related CIN3 or worse, and 2 of those women had invasive cancers. The controls were over 20 women whose single incident HPV16 infection cleared within 12 months with no development of precancer or cancer. Blood from cases was collected at the visit where the lesion was first found, while blood from controls was collected once the infection could no longer be detected. Among cases, blood sampling came a median of nearly 150 days after lesion detection, with an interquartile range of roughly 90 to 230 days. Because only a few women had HLA typing data, the possibility that HLA type acted as a confounder could not be ruled out. An exploratory proof-of-principle case-control study, nested within the Guanacaste HPV Natural History Study in Costa Rica, was conducted to compare TCR repertoires across cervical HPV16 outcomes. Cases and controls were matched on year of sample collection and on age within five years. Median age was approximately 30 years in cases versus approximately 37 in controls, and baseline characteristics did not differ significantly. The parent cohort enrolled about 10,000 women aged 18 or older in Guanacaste, Costa Rica, in about 1992 to 1995 and followed the women for approximately seven years. Quality controls consisted of five blinded duplicates per group, for a total of some 60 samples made up of approximately 50 participants and ten or so replicates.

The CDR3 starts with the cysteine, ends with the phenylalanine, and has 13 residues. The DNA covers only part of the CDR3, 30 bases in frame from base 1. V is cut by 7 bases and J by 7 bases, and the space between the germline ends is 15 bases. CDR1 is given as SEHNR and CDR2 as FQNEAQ, both from the germline V gene (reference sequence). Notes on this clone: Its antigen is not yet known. The CDR3 goes on 3 residues after the read ends, and that part is filled in from the germline J gene.

The study at large found these results: TRBV6-7 relative abundance was lower in cases than in controls (approximately 0.11% versus 0.16%; Bonferroni P = 0.0008). T-cell numbers per sample were unknown, so richness differences could reflect varying T-cell content rather than repertoire biology. Random forest classifiers combining richness and V gene abundances distinguished cases from controls with an estimated AUC of about 0.79. Whether associations preceded infection or resulted from infection could not be shown with the cross-sectional design, and effector/memory subsets and HPV-specific T cells were not isolated. CIN3+ cases had significantly higher TCR repertoire richness than controls across sequencing depths, but evenness did not differ between the groups.

Using the immunoSEQ assay, multiplex PCR amplified TCR beta CDR3 regions from an average of about 1.1 ug of genomic DNA per sample. Primer bias was corrected in the assay by using a complete synthetic TCR repertoire to establish an amplification baseline. The amplicons were sequenced using the Illumina platform. The original pipeline was this. Sequence errors were corrected by clustering with frequency ratios and a modified nearest-neighbor algorithm, and the sequences were then analyzed in the immunoSEQ Analyzer using IMGT gene definitions. TCR richness and evenness were averaged over 20 rarefaction repeats at each rarefaction depth, excluding samples with fewer sequences than the depth. V, D and J gene relative abundances were compared between groups with Wilcoxon rank sum tests, applying FDR correction. Blinded duplicates gave an intraclass correlation of under 97% for TCR richness and an average of roughly 76% across about 65 gene segments. This is the immuneACCESS table as TCRdb keeps it, with only in-frame sequences that have V and J called. A part of the clones is gone; compared with another copy, unresolved V genes explain less than half, and the rest is unexplained. D and trimming were read from the DNA, whereas the V and J calls and clone size are those reported in that table. This sample's table contains tens of thousands of clones. The ten largest clones add up to roughly 10% of the sample.

Every participant had a single incident cervical HPV16 infection, and prevalent HPV16 infections were excluded. Cervical HPV DNA was detected with MY09/MY11 PCR, and genotyping was done by dot-blot hybridization. More than 14 mL of heparinized blood were centrifuged, and the buffy coat was split into aliquots, frozen at -30 degrees C, and then kept at -80 degrees C. QIAGEN kits were used to extract genomic DNA from the buffy coat specimens. This TCR was recovered from a woman aged 18 to 75 with a cervical HPV16 infection that either progressed to CIN3+ or cleared (not recorded which). In this chain, TRBV7-9 is recombined with TRBJ2-3; the D gene lacks a confident call. Sequenced: blood buffy coat. The covered CDR3 bases are TGTGCCAGCACCCTTATCGCGGCAAATACG. It codes for CASTLIAANT. The entire CDR3 reads CASTLIAANTQYF.